This T cell receptor (beta chain) was observed in a study of blood T cell repertoires in COVID-19. At the level of the study: T cells, B-cell-depleted T cells, or PBMCs supplied cDNA or gDNA.

The data were produced by immunoSEQ multiplex PCR, yet TCRdb's version contains in-frame clones alone and is incomplete. This repertoire shows 150,000 or so clones, about 89% found once; its top ten account for 0.55%. From germline, CDR1 is SGHRS and CDR2 YFSETQ. Trimming removed 2 bases at V and 5 bases at J, with 4 bases between. The CDR3 has 12 residues. The TCR originated in a man in his fifties with acute or convalescent COVID-19. The rearrangement links TRBV5-1 to TRBJ2-2; D is ambiguous. The source material was peripheral blood. The CDR3 region is CASSLQTGELFF. The CDR3 nucleotides are TGCGCCAGCAGCTTACAGACCGGGGAGCTGTTTTTT.